The rows below give T cell receptor beta chains drawn from one sample of a study of PD-1 blockade in classical Hodgkin lymphoma. TCRdb keeps only in-frame clones here, not all; method: immunoSEQ multiplex PCR. There are over 85,000 clones in the sample; around 93% occur only once, and 2% lies in the top ten. The material sequenced was peripheral blood mononuclear cells (PBMCs), taken before the fourth cycle of nivolumab. These receptor sequences come from a human donor with classical Hodgkin lymphoma. CDR3s include the opening cysteine and the closing phenylalanine or tryptophan. Fields, in order: V gene, clone size, J gene, D gene, CDR3 protein, CDR3 DNA. A D gene is named only where the DNA matches it firmly. Rows may omit the clone size; those that give it use once, few, many or a size class.

TRBV5-1,.,TRBJ1-5,.,CASSLEGGNQPQHF,TGCGCCAGCAGCTTGGAGGGCGGCAATCAGCCCCAGCATTTT
TRBV4-1,.,TRBJ1-4,TRBD1,CASSQGAQGANEKLFF,TGCGCCAGCAGCCAAGGGGCACAGGGGGCGAATGAAAAACTGTTTTTT
TRBV9,.,TRBJ2-3,.,CASGRALTDTQYF,TGTGCCAGCGGGCGGGCCCTCACAGATACGCAGTATTTT
TRBV7-2,.,TRBJ1-2,TRBD1,CASSQPDRDGGYTF,TGTGCCAGCAGTCAACCGGACAGGGACGGTGGCTACACCTTC
TRBV6-5,.,TRBJ2-7,.,CASTDKRTRYEQYF,TGTGCCAGCACCGACAAGAGGACACGATACGAGCAGTACTTC
TRBV9,.,TRBJ2-1,TRBD2,CASSVFSSGSYNEQFF,TGTGCCAGCAGCGTATTCTCAAGCGGGAGCTACAATGAGCAGTTCTTC
TRBV5-4,.,TRBJ1-1,.,CASSEKTGLPNTEAFF,TGTGCCAGCAGCGAAAAAACCGGGCTCCCGAACACTGAAGCTTTCTTT
TRBV28,.,TRBJ2-7,.,CASTLGHSNSYEQYF,TGTGCCAGCACCCTCGGCCACTCTAACTCCTACGAGCAGTACTTC
TRBV10-3,.,TRBJ2-2,TRBD1,CAISGAPDRADTGELFF,TGTGCCATCAGTGGAGCTCCGGACAGGGCTGACACCGGGGAGCTGTTTTTT
TRBV18,.,TRBJ2-5,.,CASSPVQGLGLETQYF,TGTGCCAGCTCACCGGTGCAGGGCCTGGGGTTGGAGACCCAGTACTTC
TRBV5-8,once,TRBJ2-7,TRBD2,CASSQSSGWSSYEQYF,TGTGCCAGCAGCCAATCTAGCGGGTGGAGCTCCTACGAGCAGTACTTC
TRBV5-4,.,TRBJ1-2,.,CASSLAGPGTF,TGTGCCAGCAGCTTGGCGGGGCCAGGCACCTTC
TRBV6-5,.,TRBJ1-1,.,CASSYSSGYRMGEAFF,TGTGCCAGCAGTTACTCGAGTGGTTACAGGATGGGTGAAGCTTTCTTT
TRBV2,once,TRBJ2-2,TRBD1,CASSPGQGAGGELFF,TGTGCCAGCAGCCCGGGACAGGGGGCGGGCGGGGAGCTGTTTTTT
TRBV11-2,.,TRBJ2-7,.,CASSLAGQIYEQYF,TGTGCCAGCAGCTTAGCGGGTCAGATCTACGAGCAGTACTTC
TRBV25-1,few,TRBJ2-7,.,CASRTGAYEQYF,TGTGCCAGCAGGACAGGTGCCTACGAGCAGTACTTC
TRBV7-9,.,TRBJ2-1,.,CASSDQLLEQFF,TGTGCCAGCAGCGACCAATTACTTGAGCAGTTCTTC
TRBV28,.,TRBJ2-1,TRBD2,CASNTRVAGVNNEQFF,TGTGCCAGCAACACCCGTGTAGCGGGAGTAAATAATGAGCAGTTCTTC
TRBV6-5,.,TRBJ2-7,.,CASSYQGLADEQYF,TGTGCCAGCAGTTACCAGGGACTTGCCGACGAGCAGTACTTC
TRBV7-9,.,TRBJ1-4,.,CASSLGLTTNEKLFF,TGTGCCAGCAGCTTGGGGCTAACAACTAATGAAAAACTGTTTTTT
TRBV28,.,TRBJ1-4,.,CASSLAFLGIGEKLFF,TGTGCCAGCAGTTTGGCATTCTTAGGAATAGGCGAAAAACTGTTTTTT
TRBV5-6,.,TRBJ2-7,.,CASSLARRQFNYEQYF,TGTGCCAGCAGCTTGGCCCGGCGGCAGTTTAACTACGAGCAGTACTTC
TRBV27,.,TRBJ2-7,TRBD1,CASSGRDRAPYEQYF,TGTGCCAGCAGTGGAAGGGACAGGGCCCCCTACGAGCAGTACTTC
TRBV7-9,.,TRBJ2-1,.,CASSSSLGYNEQFF,TGTGCCAGCAGCTCGTCTTTGGGATACAATGAGCAGTTCTTC
TRBV9,once,TRBJ2-7,TRBD1,CASSLTGQGSLGLEQYF,TGTGCCAGCAGCTTAACGGGACAGGGATCTTTAGGTCTCGAGCAGTACTTC